The clone carrying this TCR beta chain was detected once. Per the authors' pipeline: Estimated nucleated cell counts came from reference gene primer amplification. Here immunoSEQ multiplex PCR was the method, and the copy in TCRdb shows in-frame clones only, minus some. That table is the source of V, J and clone size, and D and trimming were worked out from the DNA. In the table there are under 250,000 clones, approximately 90% of which are singletons. The data stem from a study of blood T cell repertoires in COVID-19. Overall study: Some COVID-19 samples were acute and others convalescent; all came from the United States, Italy and Spain.

CDR1 is SGHTA, CDR2 FQGNSA, per germline. The length of the CDR3 is 18 residues. Losses at the gene ends were 5 bases for V and 0 bases for J; bases not matched to a gene: 12. Sequenced: peripheral blood. This chain connects TRBV7-2 to TRBJ2-1; TRBD2 agrees at 8 bases. This TCR was sampled from a man in his fifties or sixties with COVID-19, enrolled during active disease. The CDR3 is CASSTHFAGGPSYNEQFF. The DNA of the CDR3 is TGTGCCAGCAGCACCCACTTTGCGGGAGGTCCCTCCTACAATGAGCAGTTCTTC.